The following is a T cell receptor beta chain sequence with its context. The sample belongs to a study of blood T cell repertoires in COVID-19. Trimming stripped 1 base from V and 1 base from J, with 9 bases between. The CDR3 spans 15 residues. Germline values: CDR1 SGHTA, CDR2 FQGNSA. Original handling: Nucleated cell counts were estimated from reference gene primer amplification. Using immunoSEQ multiplex PCR, the repertoire was profiled, and TCRdb retains in-frame clones only, with some absent. V, J and clone size are those of that table, while D and trimming were read from the DNA. The sample carries 60,000 to 75,000 clones, 87% recorded once.

This chain joins TRBV7-2 and TRBJ2-3; no clear D gene. Sequenced material: peripheral blood. The receptor was derived from a woman aged 50 to 60 with COVID-19, enrolled during active disease. In nucleotides, the CDR3 is TGTGCCAGCAGCTTAGAGTCTAGACGCACAGATACGCAGTATTTT. As protein: CASSLESRRTDTQYF.